Below are 21 T cell receptor beta chains sequenced from a single sample in a study of siplizumab effects on memory and regulatory T cells. The method was immunoSEQ multiplex PCR; TCRdb's version includes in-frame clones alone and lacks a portion of them. In the table there are about 87,000 clones, about 93% of which are singletons. Sequencing used non-Treg CD4+ T cells sorted from blood. The receptors here all came from a human donor in good health.

This chain joins TRBV18 and TRBJ2-7; 7 nucleotides align to TRBD1. V dropped 4 bases and J dropped 2; count of bases not matched to a gene: 2. This CDR3 is built from 13 residues. The germline CDR1 and CDR2 sequences are KGHSH and LQKENI. For the CDR3, the DNA is TGTGCCAGCTCACTTCAGGGGGCCTACGAGCAGTACTTC. Residues: CASSLQGAYEQYF.

The chain links TRBV2 to TRBJ2-1, with TRBD2 as a possible D gene (6 bases). With 10 bases removed from V and 12 bases from J, the gap between germline ends came to 22 bases. Germline CDR1 is SNHLY and CDR2 is FYNNEI. The CDR3 spans 13 residues. The CDR3 region is CATTPRLGGGQFF. CDR3 coding DNA: TGTGCCACCACTCCCCGGTTGGGGGGAGGGCAGTTCTTC.

A few counts support this clone. The CDR3 is CASSTKGQGRTEAFF. The CDR3 DNA sequence: TGTGCCAGTAGTACCAAAGGACAGGGGCGTACTGAAGCTTTCTTT. This rearrangement joins TRBV19 to TRBJ1-1, with TRBD1 identical over 9 bases. Germline-derived CDR1 and CDR2 are LNHDA and SQIVND (reference sequence). The V and J ends lost 4 bases and 5 bases, in that order; junction bases with no gene match: 8. The CDR3 runs to 15 residues.

The chain uses TRBV5-6 and TRBJ2-2; 7 nucleotides align to TRBD1. Trimming took 4 bases from V and 0 from J; bases not matched to a gene: 6. The CDR3 loop spans 16 amino acids. CDR1 and CDR2 (germline): SGHDT, YYEEEE. For the CDR3, the DNA is TGTGCCAGCAGCCGAACCGGGACAGCGAACACCGGGGAGCTGTTTTTT. It codes for CASSRTGTANTGELFF.

This chain joins TRBV5-8 and TRBJ2-3, with D unclear. Germline values: CDR1 SGHTS, CDR2 YDEGEE. This CDR3 has 14 amino acids. Trimming cost V 7 bases and J 0 bases, with 12 bases left between them. This CDR3 is CASFWKSSTDTQYF. CDR3 nucleotides: TGTGCCAGCTTTTGGAAATCTAGCACAGATACGCAGTATTTT. The complete variable domain, with remaining parts taken from reference TRBV5-8 and TRBJ2-3, reads EAGVTQSPTHLIKTRGQQATLRCSPISGHTSVYWYQQALGLGLQFLLWYDEGEERNRGNFPPRFSGRQFPNYSSELNVNALELEDSALYLCASFWKSSTDTQYFGPGTRLTVL.

This clone was observed a single time. The rearrangement links TRBV5-1 to TRBJ2-2, with a possible D match to TRBD2 (5 bases). V lost 4 bases to trimming and J lost 4 bases, with 14 bases between them. This CDR3 is 15 amino acids long. Germline CDR1 SGHRS, CDR2 YFSETQ. In DNA, the CDR3 is TGCGCCAGCAGCCCGGGGTCTAGCATCACCGGGGAGCTGTTTTTT. Encoded protein: CASSPGSSITGELFF.

CDR3 sequence: CASSLVSGGNTGELFF. CDR3 nucleotides: TGCGCCAGCAGCTTGGTTAGCGGGGGGAACACCGGGGAGCTGTTTTTT. V gene TRBV5-1 combines with J gene TRBJ2-2, with 9 bases matching TRBD2. Looked up from germline, CDR1 is SGHRS and CDR2 is YFSETQ. CDR3 length: 16 amino acids. With V trimmed by 0 bases and J by 1 base, 1 base remained unmatched.

The rearrangement uses TRBV11-2 and TRBJ1-3; D is undetermined. CDR1 is SGHAT, CDR2 FQNNGV, per germline. The V end was cut by 5 bases, the J end by 4 bases, with 6 bases between. This CDR3 contains 12 residues. CDR3 coding DNA: TGTGCCAGCAGCCATGGGGGAAACACCATATATTTT. Translation: CASSHGGNTIYF.

In its sample, this clone was seen once. V and J are TRBV9 and TRBJ1-2; 8 nucleotides match TRBD1. The CDR3 is made up of 14 amino acids. Trimming removed 0 bases from V and 2 bases from J; junction bases left unmatched: 0. CDR1 is SGDLS, CDR2 YYNGEE, per germline. CDR3 sequence: CASSVGTGNYGYTF. As DNA, the CDR3 is TGTGCCAGCAGCGTAGGGACAGGGAACTATGGCTACACCTTC.

The gene calls are TRBV9 and TRBJ2-7; the D is unclear. Germline CDR1 SGDLS, CDR2 YYNGEE. This CDR3 spans 15 amino acids. V gave up 4 bases and J gave up 0 bases, with 14 bases separating them. The CDR3 region is CASSPRTEPSYEQYF. The CDR3 DNA reads TGTGCCAGCAGCCCTCGGACGGAGCCCTCCTACGAGCAGTACTTC.

This sequence joins TRBV10-3 and TRBJ2-1, with 10 bases fitting TRBD2. CDR3 length: 16 amino acids. V dropped 2 bases and J dropped 2; count of bases not matched to a gene: 3. CDR1 is ENHRY and CDR2 is SYGVKD in the germline V gene. CDR3 loop: CAISELAGETYNEQFF. DNA for the CDR3: TGTGCCATCAGTGAGCTAGCGGGGGAGACCTACAATGAGCAGTTCTTC.

The chain couples TRBV15 to TRBJ2-7, with D unclear. CDR1 is LNHNV and CDR2 is YYDKDF in the germline V gene (reference sequence). The CDR3 has 16 amino acids. Trimming shortened V by 1 base and J by 3 bases, and 16 bases separated the two germline ends. This chain's CDR3 is CATSRGKRWPGYEQYF. CDR3 sequence (DNA): TGTGCCACCAGCAGAGGAAAGCGTTGGCCTGGCTACGAGCAGTACTTC.

A single count supports this clone. The chain employs TRBV6-5 and TRBJ1-2, with TRBD1 matching 8 bases. The CDR3 has 16 amino acids. J was trimmed by 2 bases and V by 4 bases; bases with no gene match: 9. Looked up from germline, CDR1 is MNHEY and CDR2 is SVGAGI. The CDR3: CASSSYRGRSNYGYTF. CDR3 DNA: TGTGCCAGCAGTTCGTACAGGGGGAGAAGCAACTATGGCTACACCTTC.

The chain employs TRBV5-8 and TRBJ2-7, with 14 bases identical to TRBD2. Germline V gene sequence: CDR1 SGHTS, CDR2 YDEGEE. Losses at the gene ends were 2 bases for V and 3 bases for J; bases not matched to a gene: 1. This CDR3 has 15 residues. The CDR3 DNA reads as TGTGCCAGCAGCTTCGGACTAGCGGGAGGCTACGAGCAGTACTTC. This codes for CASSFGLAGGYEQYF.

V is TRBV29-1 and J is TRBJ2-5; 10 bases map to TRBD2. V shed 4 bases and J 5 bases; nucleotides not matched to a gene: 4. CDR1 SQVTM and CDR2 ANQGSEA come from the germline V gene. The CDR3 is 13 residues long. CDR3 loop: CSVVAGGWETQYF. DNA of the CDR3: TGCAGCGTTGTAGCGGGAGGTTGGGAGACCCAGTACTTC.

To note about this clone: One end of the junction is discordant with germline, which a read error may explain. The rearrangement uses TRBV30 and TRBJ1-2; 7 bases agree with TRBD1. The germline CDR1 and CDR2 sequences are GTSNPN and SVGIG (reference sequence). This CDR3 is built from 13 residues. This CDR3 is CAWSVLGRGQMIF. The DNA for the CDR3 is TGTGCCTGGAGTGTACTCGGGAGGGGACAGATGATATTC.

The count of this clone is one. The J gene is TRBJ1-2, the V gene TRBV7-3; 10 bases are shared with TRBD1. The V and J ends lost 5 bases and 4 bases, in that order; junction bases with no gene match: 7. CDR3 size: 15 residues. Germline-derived CDR1 and CDR2 are SGHTA and FQGTGA. Written as DNA, the CDR3 is TGTGCCAGCAGCCCGACAGGGGGCTCGGGCTATGGCTACACCTTC. It codes for CASSPTGGSGYGYTF.

V usage is TRBV6-5 and J usage is TRBJ1-1; D possibly corresponds to TRBD1 (5 bases). The V end was cut by 2 bases, the J end by 6 bases, with 19 bases between. This CDR3 is 16 amino acids long. Germline-derived CDR1 and CDR2 are MNHEY and SVGAGI. In nucleotides, the CDR3 is TGTGCCAGCAGTTACACCGGGGCAGGGTCTCGAGCTGAAGCTTTCTTT. As protein: CASSYTGAGSRAEAFF.

Written as DNA, the CDR3 is TGTGCCAGCAGCGGGGGGACAGGGCCAGATACGCAGTATTTT. It encodes CASSGGTGPDTQYF. The chain has TRBV5-4 and TRBJ2-3; 9 bases align to TRBD1. This CDR3 is built from 14 residues. Germline V lookup: CDR1 SGHNT, CDR2 YYREEE (reference sequence). The trim removed 4 bases at V and 4 bases at J, leaving 4 bases unmatched.

The V gene is TRBV11-2, the J gene TRBJ1-6; possibly TRBD1 for D (6 bases). V was cut by 5 bases and J by 4 bases, with 15 bases left in between. CDR3 length: 16 amino acids. In germline, CDR1 is SGHAT, CDR2 FQNNGV. The CDR3 loop reads CASSRRRGNYNSPLHF. CDR3 DNA: TGTGCCAGCAGCCGACGCAGGGGAAATTATAATTCACCCCTCCACTTT.

The count of this clone is one. V gene TRBV2 combines with J gene TRBJ1-5; D gene uncertain. V shed 1 base and J shed 6 bases, with 10 bases lying between them. The germline gives CDR1 SNHLY, CDR2 FYNNEI. CDR3 size: 14 residues. CDR3 DNA sequence: TGTGCCAGCAGTGAAGGTTCCCACCTTCAGCCCCAGCATTTT. It translates to CASSEGSHLQPQHF.